This TCR beta chain was captured in a study of vaccination and CD4 T cells after COVID-19. The sample's treatment: roughly 10-day PBMC culture with coronavirus spike peptide pools or control peptides (ViraFEST assay). CD4+ T cells that came from the unexposed donor were collected before the COVID-19 pandemic (2011-2018). IL-2 (around 10 IU/ml) and peptide pools (approximately 9.2 ug/ml) were added to cultures of two million PBMCs per well. Scientists ran DNA taken from cultured CD4+ T cells through the Oncomine TCR Beta short-read assay for sequencing. TCRdb recomputed calls from the PCR reads with MiXCR, one row per CDR3 protein. This table holds 9,500 to 10,000 distinct CDR3 sequences, 34% found once. Details on this clonotype: Its target is not known.

This sequence originates from a human donor in good health. Sequencing was performed on CD4+ T cells from blood, cultured in vitro.

In DNA, the CDR3 is TGTGCCAGCAGTCCGGACAGGGAAAACTATGGCTACACCTTC. Translated, it gives CASSPDRENYGYTF. The chain carries TRBV27 and TRBJ1-2, with TRBD1 matching over 8 bases. This CDR3 contains 14 residues. Per germline, CDR1 MNHEY and CDR2 SMNVEV (reference sequence). The ends lost 5 bases at V and 2 bases at J; junction bases unmatched: 4.